This T cell receptor (beta chain) was profiled in a study of shared clonotypes between healthy human individuals. TCRdb keeps only in-frame clones here, not all; method: immunoSEQ multiplex PCR. The sample lists about 480,000 clones, nearly 80% occurring once. CDR1 and CDR2 (germline): MNHEY, SVGAGI. The CDR3 extends over 14 amino acids. V was pared by 7 bases and J by 1 base, with 13 bases between. What was sequenced was PBMCs. This chain links TRBV6-5 with TRBJ1-1; D call uncertain. The TCR sequence derives from a middle-aged woman in good health. Some clones in this sample may be carry-over from other donors' samples. CDR3 sequence: CASTISRQNTEAFF. The CDR3 DNA reads TGTGCCAGCACCATATCCAGACAGAACACTGAAGCTTTCTTT.